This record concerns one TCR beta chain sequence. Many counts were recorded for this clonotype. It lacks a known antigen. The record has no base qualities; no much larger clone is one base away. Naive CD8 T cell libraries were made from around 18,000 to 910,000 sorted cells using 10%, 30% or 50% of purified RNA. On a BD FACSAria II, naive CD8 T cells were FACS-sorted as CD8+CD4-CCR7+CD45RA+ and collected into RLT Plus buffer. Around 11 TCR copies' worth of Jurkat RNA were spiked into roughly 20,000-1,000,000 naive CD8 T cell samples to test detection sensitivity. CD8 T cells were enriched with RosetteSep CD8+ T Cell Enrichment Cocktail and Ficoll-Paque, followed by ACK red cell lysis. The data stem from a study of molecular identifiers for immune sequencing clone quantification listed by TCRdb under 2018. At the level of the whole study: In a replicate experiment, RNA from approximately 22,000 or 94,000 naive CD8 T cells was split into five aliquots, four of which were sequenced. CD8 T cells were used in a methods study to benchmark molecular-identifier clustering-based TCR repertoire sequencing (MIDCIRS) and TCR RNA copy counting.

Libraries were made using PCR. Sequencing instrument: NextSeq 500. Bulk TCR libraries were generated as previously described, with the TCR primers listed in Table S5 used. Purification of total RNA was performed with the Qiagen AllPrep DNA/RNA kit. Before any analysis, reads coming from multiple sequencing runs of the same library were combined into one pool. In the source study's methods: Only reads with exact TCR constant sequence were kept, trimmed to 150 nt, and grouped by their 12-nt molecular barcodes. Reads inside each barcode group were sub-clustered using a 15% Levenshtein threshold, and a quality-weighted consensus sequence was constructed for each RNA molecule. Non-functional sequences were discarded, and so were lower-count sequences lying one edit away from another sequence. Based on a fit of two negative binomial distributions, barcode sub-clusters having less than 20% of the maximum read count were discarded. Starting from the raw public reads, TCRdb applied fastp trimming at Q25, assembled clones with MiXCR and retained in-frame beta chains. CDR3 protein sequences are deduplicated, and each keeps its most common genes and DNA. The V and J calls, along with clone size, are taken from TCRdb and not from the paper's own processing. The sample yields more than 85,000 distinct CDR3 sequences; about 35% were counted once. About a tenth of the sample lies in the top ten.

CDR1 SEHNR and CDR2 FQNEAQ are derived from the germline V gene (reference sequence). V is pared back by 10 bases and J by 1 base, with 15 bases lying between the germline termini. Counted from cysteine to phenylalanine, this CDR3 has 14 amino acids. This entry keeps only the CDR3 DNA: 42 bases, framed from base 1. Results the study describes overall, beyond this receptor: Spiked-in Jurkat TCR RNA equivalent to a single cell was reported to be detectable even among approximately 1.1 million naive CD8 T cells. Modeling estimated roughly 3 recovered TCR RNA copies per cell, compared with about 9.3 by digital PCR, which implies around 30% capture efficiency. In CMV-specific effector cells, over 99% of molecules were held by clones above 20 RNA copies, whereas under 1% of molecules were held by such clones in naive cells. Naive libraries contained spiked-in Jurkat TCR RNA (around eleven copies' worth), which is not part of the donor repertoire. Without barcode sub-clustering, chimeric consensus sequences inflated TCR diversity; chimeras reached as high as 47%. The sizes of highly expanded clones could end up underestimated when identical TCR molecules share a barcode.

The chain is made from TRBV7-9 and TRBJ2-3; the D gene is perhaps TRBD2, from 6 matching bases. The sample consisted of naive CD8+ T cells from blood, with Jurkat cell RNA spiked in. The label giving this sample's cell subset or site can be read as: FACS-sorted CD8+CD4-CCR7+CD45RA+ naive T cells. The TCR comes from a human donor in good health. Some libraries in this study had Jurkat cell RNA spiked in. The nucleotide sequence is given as TGTGCCACCGATAGCGGAGACCGCACAGATACGCAGTATTTT. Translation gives CATDSGDRTDTQYF.